This T cell receptor (beta chain) stems from a study of tumor-infiltrating lymphocytes in primary liver carcinoma. Study-wide context: The patients, men and women alike, were aged 30 to 69 years.

Co-extraction of RNA and DNA was performed on roughly 17-32 mg of unsorted bulk tissue. Turning to this clonotype: Its antigen is as yet unknown.

V lost 7 bases to trimming and J lost 6 bases; unmatched junction nucleotides: 10. CDR1 is MNHEY and CDR2 is SVGAGI in the germline V gene. The CDR3 is 15 amino acids. General study results and limits: It was in tumors, not blood, that the top-250-clone fraction was significantly higher (p = 0.039). Tumor region pairs shared more overlap than did tumor-adjacent and tumor-blood pairs.

Starting from 450 to 500 ng of total RNA, TCR beta cDNA was produced with a primer in the constant region. It was through three nested multiplex PCR rounds of slightly modified ARM-PCR that TCR beta libraries arose. Primers for the first two PCR rounds were TRBV1-TRBV30 forward primers and a C-beta reverse primer (approximately 9 cycles per round). Using its own MiXCR run on the multiplex PCR reads, TCRdb lists one record per CDR3 protein. Among tens of thousands of distinct CDR3 sequences listed, roughly 77% were seen once. This sequence was found in a middle-aged man with primary liver carcinoma and hepatitis B virus infection. The sequenced material came from liver tumor tissue from sampling region 2. Described subset: tumor region T2, inferior pole. The chain recombines TRBV6-5 with TRBJ2-2; 8 positions agree with TRBD2. The CDR3 DNA reads TGTGCCAGCATAGCGGGAACATTAAACGCCGGGGAGCTGTTTTTT. Its protein is CASIAGTLNAGELFF.